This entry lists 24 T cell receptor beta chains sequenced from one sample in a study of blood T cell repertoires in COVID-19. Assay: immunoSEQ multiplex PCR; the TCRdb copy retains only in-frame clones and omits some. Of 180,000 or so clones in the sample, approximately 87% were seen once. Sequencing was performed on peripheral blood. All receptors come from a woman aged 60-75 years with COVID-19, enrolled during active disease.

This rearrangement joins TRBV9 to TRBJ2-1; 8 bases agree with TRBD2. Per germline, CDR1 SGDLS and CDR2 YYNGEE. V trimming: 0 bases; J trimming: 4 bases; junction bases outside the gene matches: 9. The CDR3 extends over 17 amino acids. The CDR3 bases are TGTGCCAGCAGCGTAGGTGGGAGCGGGAGCCCTTACAATGAGCAGTTCTTC. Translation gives CASSVGGSGSPYNEQFF.

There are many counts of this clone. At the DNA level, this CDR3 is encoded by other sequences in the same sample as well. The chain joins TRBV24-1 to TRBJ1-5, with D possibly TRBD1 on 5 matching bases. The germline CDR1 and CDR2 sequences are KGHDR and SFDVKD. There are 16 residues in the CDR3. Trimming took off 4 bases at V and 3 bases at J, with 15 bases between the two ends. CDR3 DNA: TGTGCCACCAGTGACCCAGGCCGGGGGGACAATCAGCCCCAGCATTTT. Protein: CATSDPGRGDNQPQHF.

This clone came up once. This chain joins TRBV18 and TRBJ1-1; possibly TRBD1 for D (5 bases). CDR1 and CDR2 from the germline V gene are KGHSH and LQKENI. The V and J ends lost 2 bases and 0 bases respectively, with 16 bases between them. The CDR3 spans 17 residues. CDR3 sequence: CASSPSAGRQMNTEAFF. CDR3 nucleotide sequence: TGTGCCAGCTCACCATCGGCGGGGCGACAGATGAACACTGAAGCTTTCTTT.

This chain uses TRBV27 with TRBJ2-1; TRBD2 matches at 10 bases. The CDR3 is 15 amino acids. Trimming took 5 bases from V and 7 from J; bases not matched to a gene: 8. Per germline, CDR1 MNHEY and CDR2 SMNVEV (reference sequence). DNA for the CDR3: TGTGCCAGCAGTCCAGCGGGAGGGCCGAGGAATGAGCAGTTCTTC. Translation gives CASSPAGGPRNEQFF.

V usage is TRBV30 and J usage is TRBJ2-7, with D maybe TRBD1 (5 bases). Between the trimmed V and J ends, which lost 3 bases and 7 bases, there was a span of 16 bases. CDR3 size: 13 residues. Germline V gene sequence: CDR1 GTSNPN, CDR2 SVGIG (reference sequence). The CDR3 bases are TGTGCCTGGAGAGTGATCGACAGACGGGAGCAGTACTTC. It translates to CAWRVIDRREQYF.

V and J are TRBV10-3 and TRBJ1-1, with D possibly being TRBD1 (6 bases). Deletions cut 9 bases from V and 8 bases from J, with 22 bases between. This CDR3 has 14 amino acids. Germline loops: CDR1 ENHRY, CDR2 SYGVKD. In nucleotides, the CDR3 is TGTGCCATTACCATTTCTGAACCGGGACAAGAAGCTTTCTTT. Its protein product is CAITISEPGQEAFF.

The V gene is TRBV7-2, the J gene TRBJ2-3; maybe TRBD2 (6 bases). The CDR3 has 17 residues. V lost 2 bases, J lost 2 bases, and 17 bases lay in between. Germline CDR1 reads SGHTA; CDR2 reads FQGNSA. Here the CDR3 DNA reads TGTGCCAGCAGCTTAACGGGAGTCCAGGCCTTCACAGATACGCAGTATTTT. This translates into CASSLTGVQAFTDTQYF.

CDR3 residues: CASSFRRVYNEQFF. The CDR3 nucleotides read TGTGCCAGCAGTTTCAGGCGGGTCTACAATGAGCAGTTCTTC. V usage is TRBV27 and J usage is TRBJ2-1, with D tentatively TRBD2 (5 bases). The CDR3 totals 14 residues. V shed 3 bases and J shed 3 bases, with 9 bases lying between them. CDR1 is MNHEY, CDR2 SMNVEV, per germline (reference sequence).

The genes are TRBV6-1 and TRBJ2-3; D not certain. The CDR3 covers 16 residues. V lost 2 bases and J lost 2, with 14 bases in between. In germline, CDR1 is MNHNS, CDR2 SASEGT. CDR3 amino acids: CASSEKSAPLTDTQYF. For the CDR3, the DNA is TGTGCCAGCAGTGAAAAGAGCGCCCCGCTCACAGATACGCAGTATTTT.

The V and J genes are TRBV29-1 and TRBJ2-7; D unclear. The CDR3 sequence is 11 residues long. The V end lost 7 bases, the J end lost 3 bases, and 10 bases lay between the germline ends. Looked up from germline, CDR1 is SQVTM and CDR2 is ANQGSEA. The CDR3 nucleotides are TGCAGCGCCGCCTCAGTCTACGAGCAGTACTTC. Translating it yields CSAASVYEQYF.

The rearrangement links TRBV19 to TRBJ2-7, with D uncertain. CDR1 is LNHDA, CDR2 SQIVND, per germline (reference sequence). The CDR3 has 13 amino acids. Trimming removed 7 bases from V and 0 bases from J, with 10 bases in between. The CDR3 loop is CASKETNSYEQYF. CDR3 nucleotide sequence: TGTGCCAGTAAAGAAACTAACTCCTACGAGCAGTACTTC.

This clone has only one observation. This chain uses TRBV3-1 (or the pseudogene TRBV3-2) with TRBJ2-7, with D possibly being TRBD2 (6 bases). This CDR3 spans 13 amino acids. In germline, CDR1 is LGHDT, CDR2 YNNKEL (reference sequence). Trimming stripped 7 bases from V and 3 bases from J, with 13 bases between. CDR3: CASMKEGRYEQYF. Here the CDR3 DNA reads TGTGCCAGCATGAAGGAGGGCCGCTACGAGCAGTACTTC.

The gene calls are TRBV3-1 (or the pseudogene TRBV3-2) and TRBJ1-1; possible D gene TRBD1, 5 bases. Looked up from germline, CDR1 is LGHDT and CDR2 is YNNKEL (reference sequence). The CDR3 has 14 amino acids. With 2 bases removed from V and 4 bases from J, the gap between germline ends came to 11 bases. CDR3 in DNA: TGTGCCAGCAGCCAACAGAGAAGGGGCACTGAAGCTTTCTTT. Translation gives CASSQQRRGTEAFF.

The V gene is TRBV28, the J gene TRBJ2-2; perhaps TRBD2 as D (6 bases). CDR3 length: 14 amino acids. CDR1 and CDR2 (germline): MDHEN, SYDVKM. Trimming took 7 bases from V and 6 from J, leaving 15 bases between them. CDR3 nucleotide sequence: TGTGCCAGCACGCTCGGGTCGGGAGCCGGGGAGCTGTTTTTT. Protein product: CASTLGSGAGELFF.

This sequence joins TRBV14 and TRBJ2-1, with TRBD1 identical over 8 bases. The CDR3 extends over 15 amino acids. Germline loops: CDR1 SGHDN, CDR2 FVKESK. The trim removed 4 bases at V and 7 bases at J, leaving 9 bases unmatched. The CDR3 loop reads CASSPWTGWVNEQFF. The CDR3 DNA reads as TGTGCCAGCAGCCCATGGACAGGGTGGGTTAATGAGCAGTTCTTC.

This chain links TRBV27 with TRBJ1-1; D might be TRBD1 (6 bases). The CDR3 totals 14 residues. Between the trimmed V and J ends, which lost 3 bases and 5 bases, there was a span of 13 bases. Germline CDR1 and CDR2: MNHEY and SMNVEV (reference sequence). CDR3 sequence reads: CASSFQGLSTEAFF. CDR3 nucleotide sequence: TGTGCCAGCAGTTTCCAGGGGCTCTCGACTGAAGCTTTCTTT.

The CDR3 region is CASSNGTGWYEQYF. As DNA, the CDR3 is TGTGCCAGCAGCAATGGGACAGGGTGGTACGAGCAGTACTTC. The chain uses TRBV21-1 and TRBJ2-7; the tabulated D call, TRBD1, remains unverified against the DNA. TRBV21-1 is termed a pseudogene. This CDR3 is built from 14 residues.

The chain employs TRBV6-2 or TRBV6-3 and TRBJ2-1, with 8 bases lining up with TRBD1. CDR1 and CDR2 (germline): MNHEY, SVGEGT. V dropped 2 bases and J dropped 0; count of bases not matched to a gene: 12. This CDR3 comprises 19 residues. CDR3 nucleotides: TGTGCCAGCAGTTACGATGGACAGGGTCGGCGCTACTCCTACAATGAGCAGTTCTTC. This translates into CASSYDGQGRRYSYNEQFF.

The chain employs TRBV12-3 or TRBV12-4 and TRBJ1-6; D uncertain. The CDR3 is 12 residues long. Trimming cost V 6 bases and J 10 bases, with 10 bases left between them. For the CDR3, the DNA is TGTGCCAGCAGACGACTGAACTCACCCCTCCACTTT. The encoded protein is CASRRLNSPLHF.

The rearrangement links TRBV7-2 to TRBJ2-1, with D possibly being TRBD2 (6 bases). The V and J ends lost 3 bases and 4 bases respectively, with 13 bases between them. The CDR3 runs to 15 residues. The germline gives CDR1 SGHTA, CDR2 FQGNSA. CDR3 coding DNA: TGTGCCAGCAGCTTCCGGGAGACAGCTTACAATGAGCAGTTCTTC. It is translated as CASSFRETAYNEQFF. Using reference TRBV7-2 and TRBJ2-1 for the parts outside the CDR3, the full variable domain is GAGVSQSPSNKVTEKGKDVELRCDPISGHTALYWYRQSLGQGLEFLIYFQGNSAPDKSGLPSDRFSAERTGGSVSTLTIQRTQQEDSAVYLCASSFRETAYNEQFFGPGTRLTVL.

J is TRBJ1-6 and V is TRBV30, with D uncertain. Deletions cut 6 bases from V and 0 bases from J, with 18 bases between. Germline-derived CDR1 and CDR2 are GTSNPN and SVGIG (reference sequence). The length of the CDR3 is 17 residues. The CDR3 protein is CACAPWMGSSYNSPLHF. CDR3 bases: TGTGCCTGCGCCCCTTGGATGGGGAGCTCCTATAATTCACCCCTCCACTTT.

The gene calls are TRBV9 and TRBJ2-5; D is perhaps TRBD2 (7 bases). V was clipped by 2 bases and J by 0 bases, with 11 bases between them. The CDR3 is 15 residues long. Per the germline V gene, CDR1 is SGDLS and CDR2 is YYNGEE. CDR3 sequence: CASSVGGPYQETQYF. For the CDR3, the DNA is TGTGCCAGCAGCGTGGGGGGGCCCTACCAAGAGACCCAGTACTTC.

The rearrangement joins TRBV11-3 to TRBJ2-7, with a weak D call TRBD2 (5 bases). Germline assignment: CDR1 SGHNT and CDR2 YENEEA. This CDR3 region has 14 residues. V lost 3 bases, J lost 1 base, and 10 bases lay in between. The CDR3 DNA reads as TGTGCCAGCAGCTTGGGAGCCAGTTCCTACGAGCAGTACTTC. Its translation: CASSLGASSYEQYF.

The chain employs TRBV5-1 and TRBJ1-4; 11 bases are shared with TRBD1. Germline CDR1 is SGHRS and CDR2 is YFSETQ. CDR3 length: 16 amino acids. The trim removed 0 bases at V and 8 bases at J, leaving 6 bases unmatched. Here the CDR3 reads CASSLEGQGAWEKLFF. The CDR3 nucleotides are TGCGCCAGCAGCTTGGAAGGACAGGGGGCCTGGGAAAAACTGTTTTTT. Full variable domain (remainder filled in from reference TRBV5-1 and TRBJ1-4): KAGVTQTPRYLIKTRGQQVTLSCSPISGHRSVSWYQQTPGQGLQFLFEYFSETQRNKGNFPGRFSGRQFSNSRSEMNVSTLELGDSALYLCASSLEGQGAWEKLFFGSGTQLSVL.